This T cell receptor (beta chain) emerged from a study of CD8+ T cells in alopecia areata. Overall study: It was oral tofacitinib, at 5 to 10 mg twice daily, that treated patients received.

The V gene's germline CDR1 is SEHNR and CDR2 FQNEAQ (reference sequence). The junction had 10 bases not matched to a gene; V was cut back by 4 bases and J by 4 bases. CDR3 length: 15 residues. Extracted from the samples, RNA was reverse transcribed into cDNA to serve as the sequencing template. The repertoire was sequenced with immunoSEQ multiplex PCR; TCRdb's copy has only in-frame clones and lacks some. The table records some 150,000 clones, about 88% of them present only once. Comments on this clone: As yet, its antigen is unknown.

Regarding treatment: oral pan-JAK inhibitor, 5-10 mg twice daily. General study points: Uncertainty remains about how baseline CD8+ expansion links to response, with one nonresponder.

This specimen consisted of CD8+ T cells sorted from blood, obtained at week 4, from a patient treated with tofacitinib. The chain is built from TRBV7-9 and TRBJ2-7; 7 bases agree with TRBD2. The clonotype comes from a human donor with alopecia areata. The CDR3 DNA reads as TGTGCCAGCAGCTCCCCCCCATCCGGGGGGTACGAGCAGTACTTC. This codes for CASSSPPSGGYEQYF.